Listed below are T cell receptor beta chains from one sample, sequenced in a study of cytomegalovirus exposure and HLA in healthy donors. The data were produced by immunoSEQ multiplex PCR, yet TCRdb's version contains in-frame clones alone and is incomplete. This table holds some 180,000 clones, 70% to 80% found once. Sequencing used PBMCs. The origin of the receptors is a woman in her fifties or sixties in good health and CMV-seropositive. Both conserved end residues are part of each CDR3. A D gene is named only where the DNA matches it firmly.

TRBV7-9	-	CASSKQENQPQHF
TRBV28	TRBD1	CASSPGQGDSPLHF
TRBV5-5	-	CASSLAVGELFF
TRBV11-2	TRBD1	CASSWLTGGNEKLFF
TRBV5-4	-	CASSPQGRMNTEAFF
TRBV28	-	CATLDTHTQYF
TRBV5-1	TRBD1	CASSVGQGPIHEQYF
TRBV7-9	-	CASSLGFTRANTGELFF
TRBV16	-	CASSQNSRNNEQFF
TRBV7-3	-	CASSSQLDTEAFF
TRBV18	-	CASSPPNRGNQPQHF
TRBV7-9	TRBD1	CASSSFRDRGNGYTF
TRBV4-1	-	CASSQDLWRSLFF
TRBV4-1	TRBD1	CASSQWDRGLGANVLTF
TRBV15	TRBD2	CATGGGREETQYF
TRBV19	TRBD1	CASQDRVSQPQHF
TRBV6-6	TRBD1	CASSYSRGQGATGF
TRBV28	TRBD1	CASRIGQGYQPQHF
TRBV6-6	-	CASSSTVSGNTIYF
TRBV6-5	TRBD2	CASSYQSGGATDTQYF
TRBV28	-	CASSLTKQGSYNSPLHF
TRBV7-8	TRBD1	CASSTTRQGGGNTIYF
TRBV6-1	TRBD1	CATKTGVDQPQHF
TRBV16	-	CASSQDRIKAFF
TRBV6-5	TRBD1	CASSSADRGETQYF
TRBV5-1	-	CASSLLQNNEQFF
TRBV2	-	CASTPGTYGYTF
TRBV19	-	CASSPRGGHLGSPQHF
TRBV7-8	-	CASSLRRPGQGFQETQYF
TRBV5-4	TRBD1	CASSLRDRGGGYTF
TRBV5-1	TRBD1	CATKDRRNEKLFF
TRBV28	TRBD1	CASRSGGQPQHF
TRBV28	TRBD1	CASSSQDRGNSPLHF
TRBV2	TRBD2	CAVRKRGNEQFF
TRBV27	-	CASRGRPWENQPQHF
TRBV27	-	CASRPGQTPSYEQYF
TRBV19	-	CASSVQAPNQPQHF
TRBV19	-	CARILRGEGGYTF
TRBV9	-	CASSVRGTGYNEQFF
TRBV7-9	TRBD2	CASSLYSGGRETQYF
TRBV19	-	CASRGDRTSNQPQHF
TRBV2	-	CASSRDTTLGNTIYF
TRBV4-1	TRBD1	CASSQVGQGEGVAFF
TRBV2	-	CASSELRSSYNSPLHF
TRBV7-2	TRBD1	CASSLAGTGLNTEAFF
TRBV7-8	TRBD1	CASSLEGRGVYNSPLHF
TRBV5-6	-	CASSRGDTQYF
TRBV15	TRBD1	CATSIITGQGVKGYTF
TRBV2	-	CASSDSVTQYF
TRBV5-1	TRBD2	CASSQIAGSPTGELFF
TRBV11-2	TRBD1	CASSIQGASRTEAFF